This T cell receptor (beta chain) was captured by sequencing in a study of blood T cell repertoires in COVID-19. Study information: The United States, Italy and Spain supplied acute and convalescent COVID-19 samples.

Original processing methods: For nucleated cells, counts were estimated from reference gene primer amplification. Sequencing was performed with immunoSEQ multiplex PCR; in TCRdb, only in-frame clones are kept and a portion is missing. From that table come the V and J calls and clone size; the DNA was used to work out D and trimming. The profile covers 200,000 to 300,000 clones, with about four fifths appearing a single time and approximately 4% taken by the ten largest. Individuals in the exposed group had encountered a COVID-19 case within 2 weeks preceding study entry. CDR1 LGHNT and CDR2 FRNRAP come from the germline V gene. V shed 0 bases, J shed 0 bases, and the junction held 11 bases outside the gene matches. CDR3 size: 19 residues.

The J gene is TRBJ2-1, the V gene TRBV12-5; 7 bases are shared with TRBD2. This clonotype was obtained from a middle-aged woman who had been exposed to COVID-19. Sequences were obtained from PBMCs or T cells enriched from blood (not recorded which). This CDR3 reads CASGLVLGGGVTSYNEQFF. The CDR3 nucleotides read TGTGCTAGTGGTTTGGTACTTGGGGGGGGAGTAACCTCCTACAATGAGCAGTTCTTC.